Listed here are 7 T cell receptor beta chains from one sample, sequenced in a study of blood T cell repertoires in COVID-19. Measured with immunoSEQ multiplex PCR; TCRdb has only the in-frame clones, and not every one. Here the sample spans 300,000 to 450,000 clones, 75% to 90% being singletons. Material: PBMCs or T cells enriched from blood (not recorded which). The receptors shown here come from a man aged 18 to 30 who had recovered from COVID-19.

The chain couples TRBV5-1 to TRBJ2-7; 8 nucleotides line up with TRBD1. This CDR3 comprises 13 residues. Per the germline V gene, CDR1 is SGHRS and CDR2 is YFSETQ. J gave up 5 bases and V 4 bases, and 5 bases lay outside the gene matches. CDR3 sequence (DNA): TGCGCCAGCAGCCCGGGACAGGTTGACGAGCAGTACTTC. This gives the protein CASSPGQVDEQYF.

The chain has TRBV5-4 and TRBJ2-7; the match to TRBD1 covers 8 bases. This CDR3 spans 18 amino acids. Germline CDR1 and CDR2: SGHNT and YYREEE (reference sequence). Trimming at V came to 4 bases and at J to 5 bases, leaving 20 bases not matched to a gene. This CDR3 reads CASSRRPRQGAKRDEQYF. The CDR3 coding sequence is TGTGCCAGCAGCCGGCGACCGCGCCAGGGGGCGAAACGAGACGAGCAGTACTTC.

The CDR3 coding sequence is TGCGCCAGCAGCTTGCGCGGCCGCAGCGAGCAGTACTTC. Translating gives CASSLRGRSEQYF. The genes are TRBV5-1 and TRBJ2-7, with no clear D. The germline V gene has CDR1 SGHRS and CDR2 YFSETQ. Trimming took 1 base from V and 6 from J, leaving 11 bases between them. The length of the CDR3 is 13 residues.

This clone showed up just once. The chain employs TRBV19 and TRBJ2-7, with D possibly being TRBD1 (6 bases). The CDR3 runs to 15 residues. V lost 7 bases, J lost 1 base, and 17 bases lay in between. Per the germline V gene, CDR1 is LNHDA and CDR2 is SQIVND (reference sequence). DNA for the CDR3: TGTGCCAGTACCAACACGGGGACACTATCCTACGAGCAGTACTTC. Translating it yields CASTNTGTLSYEQYF.

This chain joins TRBV3-1 (or the pseudogene TRBV3-2) and TRBJ2-7, with TRBD1 as a possible D gene (6 bases). Trimming shortened V by 7 bases and J by 0 bases, and 10 bases separated the two germline ends. Germline lookup yields CDR1 LGHDT and CDR2 YNNKEL (reference sequence). The CDR3 covers 13 residues. In DNA, the CDR3 is TGTGCCAGCATTGGACAGAGCTCCTACGAGCAGTACTTC. It translates to CASIGQSSYEQYF.

The rearrangement links TRBV30 to TRBJ2-5; a weak D match, TRBD2 (5 bases). Germline V gene data show CDR1 as GTSNPN and CDR2 as SVGIG (reference sequence). There are 13 residues in the CDR3. Deletions cut 3 bases from V and 4 bases from J, with 12 bases between. CDR3 region: CAWSGIVAETQYF. CDR3 nucleotides: TGTGCCTGGAGCGGGATAGTGGCAGAGACCCAGTACTTC.

In DNA form, the CDR3 reads TGTGCCAGCAGTTTGCTCCTTCGACAGGGCCCCTACGAGCAGTACTTC. Translation: CASSLLLRQGPYEQYF. This chain joins TRBV28 and TRBJ2-7; 7 positions match TRBD1. The CDR3 runs to 16 residues. In germline, CDR1 is MDHEN, CDR2 SYDVKM. The trim removed 3 bases at V and 2 bases at J, leaving 10 bases unmatched.